This T cell receptor (beta chain) emerged from a study of tumor and adjacent non-tumor tissue in lung cancer. Whole-study context: There were around 11 adenocarcinoma, a couple of squamous cell carcinoma and 1 small cell lung cancer cases.

RNA was extracted from bulk tissue without any cell sorting. This non-tumor lung sample came from over 3 cm beyond the tumor edge. Regarding this clonotype: The antigen is unknown. A much larger clone differs from this one at a single base, so this may be a read error.

Overall study results and limits: Tumor repertoires had a smaller top 100 clone share than normal lung. Tumor tissue had significantly higher TCR diversity than normal lung.

Three rounds of nested PCR, following a modified ARM-PCR protocol, produced the TCRbeta library. TCRdb passed the multiplex PCR reads through MiXCR, listing each CDR3 protein once. The data show some 80,000 distinct CDR3 sequences, over 65% seen once. Per the germline V gene, CDR1 is LGHNA and CDR2 is YSLEER. The trim removed 1 base at V and 0 bases at J, leaving 6 bases unmatched. The CDR3 sequence is 17 residues long. The chain employs TRBV4-3 and TRBJ2-3, with 8 bases that match TRBD2. The clonotype comes from a man between 65 and 85 years old with non-small cell lung cancer. The sample comprised distant non-tumor lung tissue. CDR3 sequence: CASSQGTSGGSTDTQYF. Here the CDR3 DNA reads TGCGCCAGCAGCCAAGGGACATCGGGAGGGAGCACAGATACGCAGTATTTT.